This passage covers 12 T cell receptor beta chains from one sample sequenced in a study of identical twins. TCRdb reanalysed the 5' RACE reads using MiXCR and keeps one entry per CDR3 protein. This table has around 490,000 distinct CDR3 sequences, 12% to 15% appearing once. These data also formed part of another study, on yellow fever vaccine responses in identical twins.

Sequences were obtained from CD4+ T cells sorted from blood. These receptors were collected from a woman younger than 35 in good health.

This clonotype appeared a few times. This chain connects TRBV29-1 to TRBJ2-4; possible D gene TRBD1, 6 bases. Germline CDR1 and CDR2: SQVTM and ANQGSEA. V lost 6 bases and J lost 5, with 11 bases in between. The CDR3 totals 12 residues. The CDR3 region is CSVPTGENIQYF. CDR3 DNA: TGCAGCGTCCCGACAGGAGAAAACATTCAGTACTTC.

V gene TRBV29-1 combines with J gene TRBJ2-5; D might be TRBD1 (6 bases). V was clipped by 4 bases and J by 4 bases, with 10 bases between them. The CDR3 is 12 amino acids. Germline V lookup: CDR1 SQVTM, CDR2 ANQGSEA. The CDR3 protein is CSVVLGAETQYF. The CDR3 nucleotides read TGCAGCGTTGTATTGGGGGCAGAGACCCAGTACTTC.

The chain uses TRBV28 and TRBJ2-6; TRBD1 agrees at 10 bases. CDR1 and CDR2 from the germline V gene are MDHEN and SYDVKM. This CDR3 is built from 18 residues. With 5 bases clipped from V and 0 bases from J, the junction kept 7 bases outside the gene matches. The CDR3 is CASSAGTGAISGANVLTF. The DNA of the CDR3 is TGTGCCAGCAGTGCTGGGACAGGGGCAATCTCTGGGGCCAACGTCCTGACTTTC.

This chain connects TRBV20-1 to TRBJ1-1; D remains unclear. CDR3 length equals 13 residues. Trimming pared 2 bases from V and 11 bases from J, leaving 18 bases between. From germline, CDR1 is DFQATT and CDR2 SNEGSKA (reference sequence). The CDR3 sequence is CSARTAAGLGAFF. For the CDR3, the DNA is TGCAGTGCTAGAACGGCAGCCGGGCTTGGGGCTTTCTTT.

This clonotype was observed at least ten times. The chain links TRBV5-1 to TRBJ2-2; D may be TRBD1 (6 bases). Per the germline V gene, CDR1 is SGHRS and CDR2 is YFSETQ. V dropped 4 bases and J dropped 4 bases, with 17 bases sitting between them. This CDR3 region has 16 residues. Here the CDR3 DNA reads TGCGCCAGCAGCCCCTCAACAGGGTACGGCACCGGGGAGCTGTTTTTT. Protein sequence: CASSPSTGYGTGELFF.

In its sample, this clonotype was seen a few times. V and J are TRBV12-3 or TRBV12-4 and TRBJ1-1; D gene ambiguous. The CDR3 consists of 14 residues. Between the trimmed V and J ends, which lost 6 bases and 4 bases, there was a span of 15 bases. The CDR3 region is CASRTSAPGTEAFF. CDR3 DNA: TGTGCCAGCAGGACATCCGCTCCGGGCACTGAAGCTTTCTTT.

This clonotype showed up just a few times. The chain links TRBV6-5 to TRBJ2-7; TRBD2 matches 10 bases. After removal of 2 bases from V and 4 bases from J, the junction contained 5 bases not matched to a gene. The CDR3 contains 15 residues. Germline lookup yields CDR1 MNHEY and CDR2 SVGAGI. CDR3 amino acids: CASSYKLAGGYEQYV. The CDR3 DNA reads TGTGCCAGCAGTTACAAGTTAGCGGGGGGATACGAGCAGTACGTC.

The chain combines TRBV7-9 with TRBJ2-7, with 7 bases lining up with TRBD1. The germline V gene has CDR1 SEHNR and CDR2 FQNEAQ (reference sequence). The CDR3 covers 13 residues. The ends lost 5 bases at V and 9 bases at J; junction bases unmatched: 10. The CDR3 loop reads CASSSQQGTGQYF. The DNA for the CDR3 is TGTGCCAGCAGCAGTCAACAGGGGACGGGGCAGTACTTC.

This clonotype has a handful of counts. The chain joins TRBV27 to TRBJ2-7; D gene uncertain. The CDR3 contains 10 residues. CDR1 and CDR2 from the germline V gene are MNHEY and SMNVEV (reference sequence). V was cut by 6 bases and J by 6 bases, with 6 bases left in between. CDR3 bases: TGTGCCAGCAGGGTGAGCGAGCAGTACGTC. Translating gives CASRVSEQYV.

The CDR3 spells CASSPRKLTGTDTQYF. In nucleotides, the CDR3 is TGTGCCAGCAGCCCCCGCAAATTAACAGGCACAGATACGCAGTATTTT. This chain joins TRBV7-9 and TRBJ2-3; D remains ambiguous. Deletions cut 5 bases from V and 1 base from J, with 16 bases between. There are 16 residues in the CDR3. Germline V gene lookup returns CDR1 SEHNR and CDR2 FQNEAQ (reference sequence).

This clonotype has just a few counts. The chain employs TRBV28 and TRBJ1-5; D might be TRBD1 (6 bases). The CDR3 spans 15 residues. From germline, CDR1 is MDHEN and CDR2 SYDVKM. V was pared by 7 bases and J by 4 bases, with 17 bases between. CDR3 sequence reads: CASTLRGAPNQPQHF. DNA of the CDR3: TGTGCCAGCACCTTGCGGGGGGCCCCTAATCAGCCCCAGCATTTT. The variable domain in full, with the rest retrieved from reference TRBV28 and TRBJ1-5, is DVKVTQSSRYLVKRTGEKVFLECVQDMDHENMFWYRQDPGLGLRLIYFSYDVKMKEKGDIPEGYSVSREKKERFSLILESASTNQTSMYLCASTLRGAPNQPQHFGDGTRLSIL.

This chain uses TRBV7-6 with TRBJ2-3; D gene unclear. CDR1 is SGHVS and CDR2 is FNYEAQ in the germline V gene. Deletions cut 5 bases from V and 4 bases from J, with 22 bases between. This CDR3 is built from 17 residues. The CDR3 loop reads CASSEYTGSTNPDTQYF. CDR3 DNA: TGTGCCAGCAGCGAATATACCGGGTCAACTAACCCAGATACGCAGTATTTT.